This T cell receptor (beta chain) is from a study of blood T cell repertoires in COVID-19. J gave up 2 bases and V 5 bases, and 11 bases lay outside the gene matches. The germline V gene has CDR1 SQVTM and CDR2 ANQGSEA. CDR3 length: 18 amino acids. The protocol was immunoSEQ multiplex PCR, while the TCRdb copy is restricted to in-frame clones and leaves out a portion. This sample has over 400,000 clones, with about 88% found just once. While infection was still active, Seattle patients were enrolled and then followed longitudinally. This clonotype was sampled from a woman between 50 and 59 years old with COVID-19, enrolled during active disease. The sample consisted of peripheral blood. V is TRBV29-1 and J is TRBJ2-3; 15 bases agree with TRBD2. Here the CDR3 reads CSVFPRTSGGAVTDTQYF. The CDR3, as DNA: TGCAGCGTTTTCCCTCGGACTAGCGGGGGGGCCGTCACAGATACGCAGTATTTT.